This passage covers 14 T cell receptor beta chains from one sample sequenced in a study of vaccination effects on CD4 cells after COVID-19. Some clones are missing from TCRdb's copy, which holds only in-frame ones; the method was immunoSEQ multiplex PCR. The sample has about 63,000 clones; about 71% are singletons. With the ViraFEST assay, the study expanded antigen-specific CD4+ T cells using viral peptide pools, then sequenced them. Researchers isolated CD4+ T cells once approximately ten days of culture had elapsed. Nucleocapsid antibody tests were negative, and the vaccine recipients had no prior SARS-CoV-2 infection. These receptors are not linked to any known antigen. The sample here was CD4+ T cells from PBMCs cultured with HCoV-OC43 spike peptides, taken before COVID-19 vaccination. Subset given: HCoV-OC43 spike overlapping peptide pool stimulation. All receptors derive from a human donor who received a COVID-19 vaccine.

The V and J genes are TRBV12-3 or TRBV12-4 and TRBJ2-3; D ambiguous. Trimming pared 6 bases from V and 2 bases from J, leaving 9 bases between. This CDR3 region has 13 residues. CDR3 residues: CASRVTSTDTQYF. CDR3 bases: TGTGCCAGCAGGGTGACATCCACAGATACGCAGTATTTT.

This clone has a single count. The rearrangement links TRBV18 to TRBJ1-1, with D possibly being TRBD1 (6 bases). The length of the CDR3 is 15 residues. Germline V gene sequence: CDR1 KGHSH, CDR2 LQKENI. V lost 3 bases and J 2 bases, leaving 13 bases between the germline ends. In DNA form, the CDR3 reads TGTGCCAGCTCACCGCCGAGGACAGTCAACACTGAAGCTTTCTTT. Amino acid sequence: CASSPPRTVNTEAFF. Together with reference TRBV18 and TRBJ1-1, the CDR3 gives the full variable domain: NAGVMQNPRHLVRRRGQEARLRCSPMKGHSHVYWYRQLPEEGLKFMVYLQKENIIDESGMPKERFSAEFPKEGPSILRIQQVVRGDSAAYFCASSPPRTVNTEAFFGQGTRLTVV.

The rearrangement joins TRBV6-1 to TRBJ1-1; the D is unclear. The V end lost 2 bases, the J end lost 3 bases, and 4 bases lay between the germline ends. The CDR3 contains 12 residues. Germline CDR1 MNHNS, CDR2 SASEGT. The CDR3 DNA is TGTGCCAGCAGTGAACTCTACACTGAAGCTTTCTTT. It yields the protein CASSELYTEAFF.

The chain combines TRBV30 with TRBJ2-2; TRBD2 matches 9 bases. Germline V gene lookup returns CDR1 GTSNPN and CDR2 SVGIG (reference sequence). The trim removed 3 bases at V and 4 bases at J, leaving 6 bases unmatched. The CDR3 covers 15 residues. The CDR3: CAWRLRTSVTGELFF. In DNA, the CDR3 is TGTGCCTGGAGGCTAAGGACTAGCGTCACCGGGGAGCTGTTTTTT.

This chain uses TRBV5-1 with TRBJ2-2; TRBD2 agrees at 14 bases. Germline V gives CDR1 SGHRS, CDR2 YFSETQ. J gave up 4 bases and V 4 bases, and 6 bases lay outside the gene matches. The CDR3 is 17 residues long. CDR3 sequence: CASSPGTSGGGTGELFF. The CDR3, as DNA: TGCGCCAGCAGCCCAGGGACTAGCGGGGGTGGCACCGGGGAGCTGTTTTTT.

The chain couples TRBV19 to TRBJ1-4, with a weak D call TRBD1 (6 bases). CDR1 LNHDA and CDR2 SQIVND come from the germline V gene (reference sequence). Trimming pared 4 bases from V and 7 bases from J, leaving 16 bases between. The CDR3 is 15 amino acids. The CDR3: CASSRLRGGTEKLFF. Written as DNA, the CDR3 is TGTGCCAGTAGTAGGCTTAGGGGGGGGACTGAAAAACTGTTTTTT.

The rearrangement uses TRBV6-4 and TRBJ2-5; D is perhaps TRBD1 (6 bases). V lost 10 bases and J 2 bases, leaving 11 bases between the germline ends. Germline loops: CDR1 MRHNA, CDR2 SNTAGT. This CDR3 region has 12 residues. CDR3 region: CAKRTAQETQYF. In DNA, the CDR3 is TGTGCCAAGAGGACAGCACAAGAGACCCAGTACTTC.

The rearrangement uses TRBV7-9 and TRBJ1-6; TRBD1 aligns across 8 bases. The CDR3 sequence is 15 residues long. The trim removed 5 bases at V and 5 bases at J, leaving 5 bases unmatched. CDR1 and CDR2 (germline): SEHNR, FQNEAQ (reference sequence). This CDR3 reads CASSPLTGDNSPLHF. CDR3 DNA sequence: TGTGCCAGCAGCCCACTGACAGGGGATAATTCACCCCTCCACTTT.

This clone appeared once. The chain recombines TRBV4-1 with TRBJ2-5; TRBD1 or TRBD2 may be the D gene (5 bases each). The V and J ends lost 0 bases and 3 bases respectively, with 17 bases between them. The CDR3 runs to 17 residues. From germline, CDR1 is MGHRA and CDR2 YSYEKL. This chain's CDR3 is CASSQDRGPGRKETQYF. The CDR3 DNA reads as TGCGCCAGCAGCCAAGATAGAGGGCCGGGGCGAAAAGAGACCCAGTACTTC.

This clone showed up just a few times. CDR3 nucleotides: TGTGCCGCAGGGGTTTATAGCAATCAGCCCCAGCATTTT. Its translation: CAAGVYSNQPQHF. This chain uses TRBV28 with TRBJ1-5, with a weak D call TRBD1 (6 bases). The V end lost 11 bases, the J end lost 0 bases, and 11 bases lay between the germline ends. The CDR3 sequence is 13 residues long. Germline V gene data show CDR1 as MDHEN and CDR2 as SYDVKM.

This clone was detected only a few times. The J gene is TRBJ2-7, the V gene TRBV5-1; perhaps TRBD1 as D (6 bases). CDR1 and CDR2 (germline): SGHRS, YFSETQ. V was trimmed by 0 bases and J by 5 bases, leaving 12 bases between them. The CDR3 contains 14 residues. The chain's CDR3 is CASSLGSGEDEQYV. The CDR3 region has the DNA TGCGCCAGCAGCTTGGGGTCAGGGGAAGACGAGCAGTACGTC.

This chain connects TRBV5-1 to TRBJ2-3; D perhaps matches TRBD1 (6 bases). The germline V gene encodes CDR1 SGHRS and CDR2 YFSETQ. The CDR3 loop spans 14 amino acids. V was pared by 2 bases and J by 4 bases, with 11 bases between. The chain's CDR3 is CASSFQTGPDTQYF. As DNA, the CDR3 is TGCGCCAGCAGCTTCCAGACAGGTCCAGATACGCAGTATTTT.

The chain is built from TRBV19 and TRBJ1-4; perhaps TRBD1 as D (5 bases). The CDR3 runs 17 residues. From germline, CDR1 is LNHDA and CDR2 SQIVND (reference sequence). Trimming left V 5 bases short and J 8 bases short, with 24 bases between. CDR3 DNA: TGTGCCAGTAGTCCCTCGAATTTGGTGGGGGTCGGAGAAAAACTGTTTTTT. It yields the protein CASSPSNLVGVGEKLFF.

This clone is a singleton in its sample. CDR3 region: CASSWDRYNEQFF. In DNA form, the CDR3 reads TGTGCCAGTAGTTGGGACAGATACAATGAGCAGTTCTTC. The chain employs TRBV19 and TRBJ2-1; 7 nucleotides line up with TRBD1. V dropped 5 bases and J dropped 4; count of bases not matched to a gene: 2. This CDR3 is 13 amino acids long. The V gene's germline CDR1 is LNHDA and CDR2 SQIVND (reference sequence).